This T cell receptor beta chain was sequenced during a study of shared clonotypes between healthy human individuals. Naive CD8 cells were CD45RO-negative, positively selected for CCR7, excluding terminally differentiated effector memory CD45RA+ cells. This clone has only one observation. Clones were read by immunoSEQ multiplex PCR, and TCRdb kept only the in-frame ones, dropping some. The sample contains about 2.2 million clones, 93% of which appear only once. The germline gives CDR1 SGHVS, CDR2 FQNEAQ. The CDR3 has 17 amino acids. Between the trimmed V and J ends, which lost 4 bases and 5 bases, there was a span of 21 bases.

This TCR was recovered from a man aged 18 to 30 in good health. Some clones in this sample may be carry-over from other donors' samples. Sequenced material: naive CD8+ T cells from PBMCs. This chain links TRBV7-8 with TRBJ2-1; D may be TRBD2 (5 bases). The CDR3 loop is CASSSAQTRRVNNEQFF. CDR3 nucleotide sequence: TGTGCCAGCAGCTCGGCTCAAACTAGGCGAGTCAACAATGAGCAGTTCTTC.